The 30 T cell receptor beta chains below all came from one sample that was sequenced in a study of early stage breast cancer tumors. Only in-frame clones appear in the TCRdb table, and some are missing; sequencing was by immunoSEQ multiplex PCR. The sample records some 72,000 clones, more than 60% being singletons. Sequencing was performed on blood. These receptors were obtained from a person between 60 and 69 years old with breast cancer.

The V call is TRBV7-2, the J call TRBJ2-2; no clear D. Trimming stripped 5 bases from V and 0 bases from J, with 7 bases between. This CDR3 has 14 residues. Per germline, CDR1 SGHTA and CDR2 FQGNSA. CDR3 residues: CASSVDTNTGELFF. In DNA, the CDR3 is TGTGCCAGCAGCGTAGACACGAACACCGGGGAGCTGTTTTTT. Using reference TRBV7-2 and TRBJ2-2 for the parts outside the CDR3, the full variable domain is GAGVSQSPSNKVTEKGKDVELRCDPISGHTALYWYRQSLGQGLEFLIYFQGNSAPDKSGLPSDRFSAERTGGSVSTLTIQRTQQEDSAVYLCASSVDTNTGELFFGEGSRLTVL.

This chain uses TRBV5-1 with TRBJ2-1; D uncertain. Germline CDR1 SGHRS, CDR2 YFSETQ. V was shortened by 3 bases and J by 9 bases, with 13 bases between the two germline ends. This CDR3 is 13 amino acids long. CDR3 sequence: CASSSVSLGEQFF. The CDR3 nucleotides are TGCGCCAGCAGCTCCGTCTCCCTTGGTGAGCAGTTCTTC.

The gene calls are TRBV5-5 and TRBJ1-4, with no clear D. The V gene lost 0 bases and the J gene lost 8 bases, with 11 bases spanning the gap. Germline-derived CDR1 and CDR2 are SGHKS and YYEKEE (reference sequence). The CDR3 is 14 residues long. CDR3 residues: CASSLGAGGEKLFF. DNA for the CDR3: TGTGCCAGCAGCTTGGGAGCAGGTGGCGAAAAACTGTTTTTT. Filled out from reference TRBV5-5 and TRBJ1-4, the complete variable domain reads DAGVTQSPTHLIKTRGQQVTLRCSPISGHKSVSWYQQVLGQGPQFIFQYYEKEERGRGNFPDRFSARQFPNYSSELNVNALLLGDSALYLCASSLGAGGEKLFFGSGTQLSVL.

The chain carries TRBV27 and TRBJ2-3; 9 nucleotides align to TRBD2. There are 17 residues in the CDR3. Germline V gives CDR1 MNHEY, CDR2 SMNVEV (reference sequence). J was trimmed by 4 bases and V by 8 bases; bases with no gene match: 16. CDR3 sequence (DNA): TGTGCCAGCGGGCCGTGGGCGGGAGGGAGTGGCGCAGATACGCAGTATTTT. Protein sequence: CASGPWAGGSGADTQYF.

The gene calls are TRBV18 and TRBJ2-3; 8 bases are shared with TRBD2. CDR1 and CDR2 from the germline V gene are KGHSH and LQKENI. J gave up 1 base and V 2 bases, and 5 bases lay outside the gene matches. This CDR3 spans 16 amino acids. The CDR3 is CASSPTAGVRTDTQYF. The DNA of the CDR3 is TGTGCCAGCTCACCAACAGCGGGGGTTCGCACAGATACGCAGTATTTT.

DNA of the CDR3: TGTGCCTGGGAAAATGAGGGAGTTAATGAGCAGTTCTTC. Translating it yields CAWENEGVNEQFF. V is TRBV30 and J is TRBJ2-1; maybe TRBD2 (5 bases). Germline V CDR1 and CDR2: GTSNPN, SVGIG (reference sequence). V shed 5 bases and J shed 7 bases, with 15 bases lying between them. This CDR3 spans 13 amino acids.

This chain uses TRBV7-2 with TRBJ1-5, with D maybe TRBD1 (6 bases). This CDR3 region has 13 residues. V was clipped by 5 bases and J by 7 bases, with 12 bases between them. Germline assignment: CDR1 SGHTA and CDR2 FQGNSA. In DNA form, the CDR3 reads TGTGCCAGCAGCCCAGAGGGGGGGCAGCCCCAGCATTTT. It encodes CASSPEGGQPQHF.

The chain carries TRBV11-2 and TRBJ2-1; TRBD2 matches 8 bases. Germline values: CDR1 SGHAT, CDR2 FQNNGV. The CDR3 spans 17 residues. V gave up 2 bases and J gave up 2 bases; unmatched junction bases: 8. DNA of the CDR3: TGTGCCAGCAGCTTACCTACGGGGACTAGTCCCTACAATGAGCAGTTCTTC. Translating gives CASSLPTGTSPYNEQFF.

This clone was observed once. This CDR3 reads CASSPRGTAGNTIYF. The CDR3 nucleotides are TGTGCCAGCAGCCCACGGGGGACAGCTGGAAACACCATATATTTT. The genes are TRBV9 and TRBJ1-3, with 7 nucleotides matching TRBD1. Germline V CDR1 and CDR2: SGDLS, YYNGEE. There are 15 residues in the CDR3. J gave up 2 bases and V 4 bases, and 6 bases lay outside the gene matches.

V usage is TRBV9 and J usage is TRBJ2-3, with 9 bases aligning to TRBD2. The CDR3 is made up of 13 amino acids. Germline V gives CDR1 SGDLS, CDR2 YYNGEE. V lost 3 bases and J lost 14; bases outside the gene matches: 10. The chain's CDR3 is CASSGTGTSSRYF. The DNA for the CDR3 is TGTGCCAGCAGCGGAACCGGGACTAGCAGTCGGTATTTT.

A word on this clone: Other DNA sequences in the sample encode the same CDR3. The chain is built from TRBV13 and TRBJ2-5; no definite D call. Per the germline V gene, CDR1 is PRHDT and CDR2 is FYEKMQ (reference sequence). CDR3 length: 12 residues. V lost 2 bases, J lost 4 bases, and 5 bases lay in between. DNA of the CDR3: TGTGCCAGCAGCTTATCGAGAGAGACCCAGTACTTC. Protein product: CASSLSRETQYF.

The rearrangement joins TRBV11-2 to TRBJ2-3; D is undetermined. V was clipped by 1 base and J by 6 bases, with 8 bases between them. The CDR3 is 13 amino acids. Germline V gene sequence: CDR1 SGHAT, CDR2 FQNNGV. CDR3 DNA sequence: TGTGCCAGCAGCTTAGGGCTGAGCGATACGCAGTATTTT. Its protein is CASSLGLSDTQYF.

The V and J genes are TRBV6-5 and TRBJ2-1; 8 bases match TRBD1. CDR3 length: 15 amino acids. The ends lost 5 bases at V and 7 bases at J; junction bases unmatched: 10. CDR1 and CDR2 (germline): MNHEY, SVGAGI. The CDR3, as DNA: TGTGCCAGCAGTCCCCAAGGACAGGGAAGTAATGAGCAGTTCTTC. Translation gives CASSPQGQGSNEQFF.

This clone has a single count. Other DNA sequences of this sample code for an identical CDR3. V and J are TRBV5-4 and TRBJ2-5; perhaps TRBD2 as D (5 bases). This CDR3 has 13 amino acids. The ends were cut back, 0 bases at V and 5 bases at J, with 8 bases in the middle. The germline V gene has CDR1 SGHNT and CDR2 YYREEE (reference sequence). The CDR3 spells CASSLVGGETQYF. CDR3 nucleotide sequence: TGTGCCAGCAGCTTGGTTGGCGGGGAGACCCAGTACTTC.

CDR3 sequence reads: CASSEAFGLTYEQYF. The DNA of the CDR3 is TGTGCCAGCAGTGAAGCGTTTGGACTCACCTACGAGCAGTACTTC. This sequence joins TRBV2 and TRBJ2-7, with a possible D match to TRBD2 (5 bases). This CDR3 is 15 amino acids long. The germline V gene encodes CDR1 SNHLY and CDR2 FYNNEI. V gave up 0 bases and J gave up 2 bases, with 11 bases separating them.

A few counts support this clone. V and J are TRBV30 and TRBJ1-5; 10 bases are shared with TRBD1. This CDR3 spans 14 amino acids. The V gene end was trimmed by 4 bases and the J gene end by 7 bases; junction bases not matched to a gene: 7. Germline V gene sequence: CDR1 GTSNPN, CDR2 SVGIG (reference sequence). The CDR3 sequence is CAWKDRGLSQPQHF. The CDR3 DNA is TGTGCCTGGAAAGACAGGGGGCTATCACAGCCCCAGCATTTT.

The chain employs TRBV30 and TRBJ2-7; unclear D gene. CDR1 and CDR2 from the germline V gene are GTSNPN and SVGIG (reference sequence). The CDR3 spans 14 residues. Trimming removed 4 bases from V and 2 bases from J, with 15 bases in between. The CDR3 sequence: CAWNYGVSAYEQYF. The CDR3 DNA follows: TGTGCCTGGAATTATGGGGTTTCCGCCTACGAGCAGTACTTC.

The rearrangement joins TRBV10-3 to TRBJ1-5; no firm D call. This CDR3 spans 13 amino acids. The V gene lost 0 bases and the J gene lost 5 bases, with 5 bases spanning the gap. Germline V lookup: CDR1 ENHRY, CDR2 SYGVKD. The DNA of the CDR3 is TGTGCCATCAGTGAGTCGGAGGATCAGCCCCAGCATTTT. Protein: CAISESEDQPQHF.

The J gene is TRBJ2-3, the V gene TRBV9; D perhaps matches TRBD2 (6 bases). Trimming stripped 3 bases from V and 2 bases from J, with 16 bases between. Germline CDR1 is SGDLS and CDR2 is YYNGEE. The CDR3 spans 16 residues. CDR3: CASSATGTGHTDTQYF. The CDR3 nucleotides are TGTGCCAGCAGCGCGACCGGGACTGGGCACACAGATACGCAGTATTTT.

V and J are TRBV28 and TRBJ1-4, with D unclear. Germline-derived CDR1 and CDR2 are MDHEN and SYDVKM. The CDR3 covers 13 residues. V was shortened by 11 bases and J by 0 bases, with 10 bases between the two germline ends. CDR3 protein: CAPDVATNEKLFF. The CDR3, as DNA: TGTGCCCCGGATGTTGCAACTAATGAAAAACTGTTTTTT.

The chain uses TRBV5-1 and TRBJ2-7; no clear D gene. The germline V gene has CDR1 SGHRS and CDR2 YFSETQ. The V and J ends lost 3 bases and 7 bases respectively, with 14 bases between them. The CDR3 covers 13 residues. In DNA form, the CDR3 reads TGCGCCAGCAGCTCGGACCCCTACACAGAGCAGTACTTC. This gives the protein CASSSDPYTEQYF.

The chain joins TRBV7-3 to TRBJ2-2, with D possibly being TRBD1 (5 bases). Trimming cost V 6 bases and J 1 base, with 6 bases left between them. The CDR3 consists of 13 residues. Per germline, CDR1 SGHTA and CDR2 FQGTGA. CDR3: CASSRGNTGELFF. The DNA for the CDR3 is TGTGCCAGCAGTAGGGGGAACACCGGGGAGCTGTTTTTT.

The CDR3: CASRYQTVTGELFF. DNA for the CDR3: TGTGCCAGCAGATATCAGACAGTCACCGGGGAGCTGTTTTTT. V is TRBV2 and J is TRBJ2-2; D is possibly TRBD1 (5 bases). Germline V gene lookup returns CDR1 SNHLY and CDR2 FYNNEI. This CDR3 is 14 amino acids long. Trimming removed 6 bases at V and 4 bases at J, with 12 bases between. The complete variable domain, with remaining parts taken from reference TRBV2 and TRBJ2-2, reads EPEVTQTPSHQVTQMGQEVILRCVPISNHLYFYWYRQILGQKVEFLVSFYNNEISEKSEIFDDQFSVERPDGSNFTLKIRSTKLEDSAMYFCASRYQTVTGELFFGEGSRLTVL.

The genes are TRBV5-1 and TRBJ2-3; a possible D gene is TRBD1 (6 bases). There are 15 residues in the CDR3. V was clipped by 8 bases and J by 2 bases, with 18 bases between them. From germline, CDR1 is SGHRS and CDR2 YFSETQ. CDR3 in amino acids: CASIRGGGVTDTQYF. Here the CDR3 DNA reads TGCGCCAGTATCAGAGGGGGTGGTGTCACAGATACGCAGTATTTT.

V usage is TRBV2 and J usage is TRBJ1-2; D is unresolved. The V end lost 6 bases, the J end lost 6 bases, and 17 bases lay between the germline ends. Germline V lookup: CDR1 SNHLY, CDR2 FYNNEI. The CDR3 is made up of 14 amino acids. CDR3: CASRGVSPADGYTF. Written as DNA, the CDR3 is TGTGCCAGCAGGGGAGTTTCCCCGGCGGATGGCTACACCTTC.

The chain employs TRBV6-1 and TRBJ2-5, with TRBD2 matching over 9 bases. CDR1 and CDR2 from the germline V gene are MNHNS and SASEGT. The CDR3 covers 15 residues. V trimming: 4 bases; J trimming: 5 bases; junction bases outside the gene matches: 8. CDR3 region: CASSVVSGSSETQYF. The CDR3 DNA sequence: TGTGCCAGCAGTGTAGTTAGCGGGAGTTCGGAGACCCAGTACTTC.

The chain uses TRBV7-2 and TRBJ1-6; D remains unclear. With 5 bases removed from V and 12 bases from J, the gap between germline ends came to 11 bases. CDR1 is SGHTA, CDR2 FQGNSA, per germline. The CDR3 runs to 12 residues. CDR3 in amino acids: CASSRISGPLHF. DNA of the CDR3: TGTGCCAGCAGCAGAATATCAGGACCCCTCCACTTT.

The chain couples TRBV28 to TRBJ2-5, with D perhaps TRBD1 or TRBD2 (5 bases each). The CDR3 is made up of 13 amino acids. The V gene's germline CDR1 is MDHEN and CDR2 SYDVKM. The V end lost 6 bases, the J end lost 2 bases, and 10 bases lay between the germline ends. The CDR3 region has the DNA TGTGCCAGCAGAGGGACGACGCAAGAGACCCAGTACTTC. Residues: CASRGTTQETQYF.

The chain is built from TRBV10-3 and TRBJ2-3, with D possibly TRBD1 on 6 matching bases. The germline gives CDR1 ENHRY, CDR2 SYGVKD. Trimming cost V 3 bases and J 6 bases, with 13 bases left between them. The CDR3 has 14 amino acids. CDR3 sequence reads: CAISEMGRGDTQYF. The CDR3 nucleotides are TGTGCCATCAGTGAAATGGGCAGGGGTGATACGCAGTATTTT.

The V gene is TRBV2, the J gene TRBJ1-1; possible D gene TRBD1, 6 bases. Germline lookup yields CDR1 SNHLY and CDR2 FYNNEI. This CDR3 contains 13 residues. Between the trimmed V and J ends, which lost 4 bases and 0 bases, there was a span of 6 bases. CDR3 nucleotide sequence: TGTGCCAGCAGTGGGGGGCTGAACACTGAAGCTTTCTTT. Translation gives CASSGGLNTEAFF.